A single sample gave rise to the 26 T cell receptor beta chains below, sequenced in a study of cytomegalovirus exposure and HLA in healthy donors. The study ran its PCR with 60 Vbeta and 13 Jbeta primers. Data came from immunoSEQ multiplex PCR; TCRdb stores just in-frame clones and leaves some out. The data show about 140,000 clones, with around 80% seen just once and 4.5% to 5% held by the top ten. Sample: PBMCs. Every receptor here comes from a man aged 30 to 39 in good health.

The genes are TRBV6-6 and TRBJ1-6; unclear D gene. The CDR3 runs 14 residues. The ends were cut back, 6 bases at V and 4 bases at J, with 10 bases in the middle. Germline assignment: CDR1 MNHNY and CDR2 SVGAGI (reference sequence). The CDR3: CASSQNNYNSPLHF. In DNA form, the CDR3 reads TGTGCCAGCAGCCAGAACAATTATAATTCACCCCTCCACTTT.

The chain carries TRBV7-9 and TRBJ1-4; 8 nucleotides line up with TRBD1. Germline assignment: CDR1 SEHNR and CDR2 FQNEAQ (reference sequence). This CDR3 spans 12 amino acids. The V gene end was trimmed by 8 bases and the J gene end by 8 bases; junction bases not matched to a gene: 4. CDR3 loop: CASGTGSEKLFF. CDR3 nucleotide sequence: TGTGCCAGCGGGACAGGTTCGGAAAAACTGTTTTTT. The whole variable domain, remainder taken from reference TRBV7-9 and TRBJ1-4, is DTGVSQNPRHKITKRGQNVTFRCDPISEHNRLYWYRQTLGQGPEFLTYFQNEAQLEKSRLLSDRFSAERPKGSFSTLEIQRTEQGDSAMYLCASGTGSEKLFFGSGTQLSVL.

The DNA of the CDR3 is TGTGCCTGGAGTCGGCGGGCCATGAACGAGCAGTACTTC. The encoded protein is CAWSRRAMNEQYF. The chain combines TRBV30 with TRBJ2-7; weak D call: TRBD2 (5 bases). This CDR3 spans 13 amino acids. Germline CDR1 is GTSNPN and CDR2 is SVGIG (reference sequence). V was shortened by 2 bases and J by 5 bases, with 13 bases between the two germline ends.

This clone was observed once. CDR3 region: CASSFRQNTEAFF. In DNA, the CDR3 is TGCGCCAGCAGCTTCAGACAGAACACTGAAGCTTTCTTT. The chain links TRBV5-1 to TRBJ1-1, with D uncertain. CDR3 size: 13 residues. CDR1 SGHRS and CDR2 YFSETQ come from the germline V gene. Trimming took off 2 bases at V and 1 base at J, with 6 bases between the two ends.

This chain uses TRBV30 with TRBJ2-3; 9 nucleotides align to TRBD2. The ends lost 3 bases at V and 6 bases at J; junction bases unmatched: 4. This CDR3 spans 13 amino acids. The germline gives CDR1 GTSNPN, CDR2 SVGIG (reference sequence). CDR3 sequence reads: CAWRAGGPDTQYF. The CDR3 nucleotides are TGTGCCTGGAGGGCGGGAGGGCCTGATACGCAGTATTTT.

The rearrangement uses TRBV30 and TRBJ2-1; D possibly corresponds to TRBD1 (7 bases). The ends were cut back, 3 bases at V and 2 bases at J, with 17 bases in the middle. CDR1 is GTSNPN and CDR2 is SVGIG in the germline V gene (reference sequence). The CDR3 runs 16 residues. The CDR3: CAWRRGLRGAYNEQFF. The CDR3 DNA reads TGTGCCTGGAGGAGGGGGCTACGCGGGGCCTACAATGAGCAGTTCTTC.

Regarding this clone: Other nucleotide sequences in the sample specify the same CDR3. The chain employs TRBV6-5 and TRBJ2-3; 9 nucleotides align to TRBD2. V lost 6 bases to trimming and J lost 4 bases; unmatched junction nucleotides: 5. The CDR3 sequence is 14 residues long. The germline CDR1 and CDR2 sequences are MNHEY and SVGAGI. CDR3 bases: TGTGCCAGCAGGCGGACTAGCGATTCAGATACGCAGTATTTT. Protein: CASRRTSDSDTQYF.

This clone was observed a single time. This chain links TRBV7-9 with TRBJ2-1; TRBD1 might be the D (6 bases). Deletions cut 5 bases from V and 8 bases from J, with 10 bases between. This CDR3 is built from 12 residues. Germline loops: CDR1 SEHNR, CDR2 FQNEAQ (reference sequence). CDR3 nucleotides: TGTGCCAGCAGCGCAGGGGTGGATGAGCAGTTCTTC. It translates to CASSAGVDEQFF.

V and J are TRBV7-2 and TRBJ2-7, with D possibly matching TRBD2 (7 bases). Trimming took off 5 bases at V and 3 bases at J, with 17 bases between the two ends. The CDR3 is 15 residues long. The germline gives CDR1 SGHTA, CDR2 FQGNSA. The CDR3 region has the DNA TGTGCCAGCAGCCGGACTAAGGGGGGGATCTACGAGCAGTACTTC. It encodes CASSRTKGGIYEQYF.

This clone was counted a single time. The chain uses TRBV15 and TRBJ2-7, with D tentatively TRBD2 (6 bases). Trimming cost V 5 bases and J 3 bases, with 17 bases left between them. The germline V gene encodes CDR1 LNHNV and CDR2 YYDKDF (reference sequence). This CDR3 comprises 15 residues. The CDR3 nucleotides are TGTGCCACCAGCCCGAAACGGGTCGGGAGCTACGAGCAGTACTTC. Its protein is CATSPKRVGSYEQYF.

Here the CDR3 DNA reads TGCGCCAGCAGCCAGCGCCCCCGGGGAGCGAATGAGCAGTTCTTC. Translated: CASSQRPRGANEQFF. The chain uses TRBV5-1 and TRBJ2-1, with D perhaps matching TRBD2 (5 bases). Germline V gene lookup returns CDR1 SGHRS and CDR2 YFSETQ. This CDR3 region has 15 residues. V was shortened by 4 bases and J by 7 bases, with 18 bases between the two germline ends.

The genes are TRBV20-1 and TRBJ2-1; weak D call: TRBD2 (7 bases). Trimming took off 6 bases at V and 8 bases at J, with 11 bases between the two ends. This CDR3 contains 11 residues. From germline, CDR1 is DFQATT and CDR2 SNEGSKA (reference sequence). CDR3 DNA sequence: TGCAGTGCCATAGGGGGGGATGAGCAGTTCTTC. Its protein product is CSAIGGDEQFF.

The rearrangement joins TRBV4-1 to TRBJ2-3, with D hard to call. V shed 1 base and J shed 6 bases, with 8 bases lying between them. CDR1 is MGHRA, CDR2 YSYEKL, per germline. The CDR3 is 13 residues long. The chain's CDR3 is CASSQVPEDTQYF. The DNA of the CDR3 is TGCGCCAGCAGCCAAGTTCCGGAGGATACGCAGTATTTT.

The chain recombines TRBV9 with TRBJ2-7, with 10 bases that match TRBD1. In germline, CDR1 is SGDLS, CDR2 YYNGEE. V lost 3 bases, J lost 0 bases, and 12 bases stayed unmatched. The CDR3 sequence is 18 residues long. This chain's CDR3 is CASSARQGAKPFSYEQYF. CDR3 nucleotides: TGTGCCAGCAGCGCACGACAGGGGGCGAAACCCTTCTCCTACGAGCAGTACTTC.

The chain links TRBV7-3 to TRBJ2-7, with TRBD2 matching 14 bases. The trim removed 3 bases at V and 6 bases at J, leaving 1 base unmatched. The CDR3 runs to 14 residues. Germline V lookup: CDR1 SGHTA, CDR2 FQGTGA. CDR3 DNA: TGTGCCAGCAGCTTGGGACTAGCGGGAGTCGAGCAGTACTTC. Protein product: CASSLGLAGVEQYF.

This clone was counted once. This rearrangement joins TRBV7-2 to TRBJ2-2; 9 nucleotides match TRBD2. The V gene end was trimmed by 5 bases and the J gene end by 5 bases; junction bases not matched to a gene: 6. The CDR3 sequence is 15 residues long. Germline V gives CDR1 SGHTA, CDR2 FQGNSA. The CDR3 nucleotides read TGTGCCAGCAGCGCCATAGCGGGAGAAACCGGGGAGCTGTTTTTT. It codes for CASSAIAGETGELFF.

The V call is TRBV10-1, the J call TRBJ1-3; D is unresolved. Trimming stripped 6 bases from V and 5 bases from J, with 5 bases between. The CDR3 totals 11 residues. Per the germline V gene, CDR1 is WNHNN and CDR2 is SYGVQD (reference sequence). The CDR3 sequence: CASSNRNTIYF. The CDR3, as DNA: TGCGCCAGCAGCAACAGAAACACCATATATTTT.

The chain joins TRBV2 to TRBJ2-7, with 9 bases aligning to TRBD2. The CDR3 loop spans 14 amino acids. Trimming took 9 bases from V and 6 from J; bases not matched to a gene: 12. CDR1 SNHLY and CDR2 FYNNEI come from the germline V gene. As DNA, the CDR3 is TGTGCCAGTCTTAGGACTAGCGTGTTTGGCGAGCAGTACTTC. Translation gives CASLRTSVFGEQYF.

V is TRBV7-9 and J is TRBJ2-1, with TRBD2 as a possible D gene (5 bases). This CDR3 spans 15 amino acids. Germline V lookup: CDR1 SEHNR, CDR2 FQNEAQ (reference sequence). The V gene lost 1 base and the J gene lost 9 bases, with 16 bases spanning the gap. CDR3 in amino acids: CASSLGGSVYGEQFF. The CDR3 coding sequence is TGTGCCAGCAGCTTAGGGGGTAGCGTCTATGGTGAGCAGTTCTTC.

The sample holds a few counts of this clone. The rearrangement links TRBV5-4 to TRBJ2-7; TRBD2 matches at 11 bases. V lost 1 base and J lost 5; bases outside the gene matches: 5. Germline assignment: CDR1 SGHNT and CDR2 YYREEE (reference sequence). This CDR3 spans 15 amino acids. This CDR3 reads CASSLSSGGLHEQYF. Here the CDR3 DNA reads TGTGCCAGCAGCTTGTCTAGCGGGGGGCTACACGAGCAGTACTTC.

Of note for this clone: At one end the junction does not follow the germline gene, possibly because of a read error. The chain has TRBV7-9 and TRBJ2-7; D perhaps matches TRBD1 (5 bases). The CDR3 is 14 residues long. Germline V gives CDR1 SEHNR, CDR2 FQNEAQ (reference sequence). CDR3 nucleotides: TGTTCCAGCAGGACCGACAGTCCCGCCTACGAGCAGTACTTC. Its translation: CSSRTDSPAYEQYF.

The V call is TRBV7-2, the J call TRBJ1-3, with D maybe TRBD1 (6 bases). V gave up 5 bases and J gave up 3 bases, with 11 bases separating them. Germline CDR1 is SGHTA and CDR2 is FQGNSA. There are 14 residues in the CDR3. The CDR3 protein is CASSPQGSGNTIYF. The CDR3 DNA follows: TGTGCCAGCAGCCCGCAGGGGAGTGGAAACACCATATATTTT.

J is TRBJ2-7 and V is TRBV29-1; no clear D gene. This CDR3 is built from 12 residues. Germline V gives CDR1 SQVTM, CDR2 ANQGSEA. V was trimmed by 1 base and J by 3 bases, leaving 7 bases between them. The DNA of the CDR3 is TGCAGCGTTGAAGCCCCCAGCTACGAGCAGTACTTC. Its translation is CSVEAPSYEQYF.

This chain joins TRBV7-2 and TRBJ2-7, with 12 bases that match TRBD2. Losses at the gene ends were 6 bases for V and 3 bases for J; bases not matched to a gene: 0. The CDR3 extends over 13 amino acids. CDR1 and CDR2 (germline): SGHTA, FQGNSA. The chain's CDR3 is CASRLAGGYEQYF. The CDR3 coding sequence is TGTGCCAGCAGACTAGCGGGAGGCTACGAGCAGTACTTC.

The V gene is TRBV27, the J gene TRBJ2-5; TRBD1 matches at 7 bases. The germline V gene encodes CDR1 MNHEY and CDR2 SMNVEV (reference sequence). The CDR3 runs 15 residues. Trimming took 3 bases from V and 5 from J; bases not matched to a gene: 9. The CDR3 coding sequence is TGTGCCAGCAGTTTCTACAGGGGAAGGGTCGAGACCCAGTACTTC. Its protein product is CASSFYRGRVETQYF.

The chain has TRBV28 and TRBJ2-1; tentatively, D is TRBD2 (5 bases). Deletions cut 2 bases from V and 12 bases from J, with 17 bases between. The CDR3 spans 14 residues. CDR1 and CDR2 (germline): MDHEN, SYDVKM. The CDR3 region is CASSLNAGPRPQFF. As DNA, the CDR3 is TGTGCCAGCAGTTTAAATGCGGGTCCCAGGCCGCAGTTCTTC.